What follows are 26 T cell receptor beta chains derived from one specimen sequenced in a study of T cell responses to AZD1222 COVID-19 vaccine. Measured with immunoSEQ multiplex PCR; TCRdb has only the in-frame clones, and not every one. The repertoire holds roughly 130,000 clones, 88% seen once, with approximately 18% in the top ten. The sequencing used peripheral blood, collected on day 0 of MenACWY control vaccination. All receptors derive from an adult in good health.

The rearrangement joins TRBV30 to TRBJ2-7; 8 bases match TRBD2. The V gene end was trimmed by 2 bases and the J gene end by 3 bases; junction bases not matched to a gene: 9. The CDR3 extends over 15 amino acids. Germline V gene sequence: CDR1 GTSNPN, CDR2 SVGIG (reference sequence). As DNA, the CDR3 is TGTGCCTGGAGTAAACCTCGGACTAGCAACTACGAGCAGTACTTC. Encoded protein: CAWSKPRTSNYEQYF.

J is TRBJ2-3 and V is TRBV6-2 or TRBV6-3, with 8 bases fitting TRBD2. V lost 6 bases and J lost 4; bases outside the gene matches: 12. The germline gives CDR1 MNHEY, CDR2 SVGEGT. The CDR3 totals 16 residues. CDR3 in DNA: TGTGCCAGCAGCCCGACCGGGACTAGACTCCCAGATACGCAGTATTTT. This sequence encodes CASSPTGTRLPDTQYF.

This clone occurred a few times. The chain employs TRBV3-1 (or the pseudogene TRBV3-2) and TRBJ1-6; weak D call: TRBD1 (5 bases). This CDR3 region has 14 residues. V was shortened by 8 bases and J by 7 bases, with 15 bases between the two germline ends. CDR1 is LGHDT and CDR2 is YNNKEL in the germline V gene (reference sequence). In DNA, the CDR3 is TGTGCCAGCGGCGGAGGTCAGGGAAATTCACCCCTCCACTTT. It encodes CASGGGQGNSPLHF.

The chain links TRBV6-1 to TRBJ1-4; perhaps TRBD1 as D (5 bases). V was pared by 2 bases and J by 3 bases, with 13 bases between. The CDR3 is 16 residues long. Germline lookup yields CDR1 MNHNS and CDR2 SASEGT. CDR3 DNA sequence: TGTGCCAGCAGTGAAACGGGGGGGTTTGCTAATGAAAAACTGTTTTTT. It yields the protein CASSETGGFANEKLFF.

The chain is built from TRBV5-1 and TRBJ2-3; D is perhaps TRBD2 (7 bases). V was cut by 3 bases and J by 5 bases, with 22 bases left in between. Germline assignment: CDR1 SGHRS and CDR2 YFSETQ. The CDR3 has 17 residues. The CDR3 region is CASSSATGGSRGDTQYF. The CDR3 nucleotides are TGCGCCAGCAGCTCGGCTACGGGGGGCTCGAGGGGAGATACGCAGTATTTT.

The rearrangement joins TRBV3-1 (or the pseudogene TRBV3-2) to TRBJ1-6, with D possibly matching TRBD1 (5 bases). The V gene lost 0 bases and the J gene lost 3 bases, with 15 bases spanning the gap. This CDR3 has 18 amino acids. Germline V gives CDR1 LGHDT, CDR2 YNNKEL (reference sequence). This CDR3 reads CASSQEGTRRIYNSPLHF. The CDR3 DNA sequence: TGTGCCAGCAGCCAAGAGGGGACTCGGAGGATCTATAATTCACCCCTCCACTTT.

This clone was recorded once. V gene TRBV6-2 or TRBV6-3 combines with J gene TRBJ1-4; D may be TRBD1 (5 bases). CDR3 length: 14 amino acids. Germline assignment: CDR1 MNHEY and CDR2 SVGEGT. V was shortened by 1 base and J by 8 bases, with 11 bases between the two germline ends. The CDR3 here is CASSYYQGDEKLFF. DNA of the CDR3: TGTGCCAGCAGTTACTACCAGGGTGACGAAAAACTGTTTTTT.

The chain combines TRBV5-5 with TRBJ2-5; TRBD2 matches 9 bases. Germline V gives CDR1 SGHKS, CDR2 YYEKEE (reference sequence). CDR3 length: 18 amino acids. The ends lost 0 bases at V and 2 bases at J; junction bases unmatched: 11. The DNA of the CDR3 is TGTGCCAGCAGCTTGGGCCCCGGGGCTAGCGGGAAACAAGAGACCCAGTACTTC. Translated: CASSLGPGASGKQETQYF.

In DNA form, the CDR3 reads TGTGCCAGCACAGGGTTTCCAGGAAACACCATATATTTT. It yields the protein CASTGFPGNTIYF. The chain combines TRBV6-5 with TRBJ1-3; D is perhaps TRBD1 (5 bases). This CDR3 is built from 13 residues. CDR1 is MNHEY, CDR2 SVGAGI, per germline. With 7 bases removed from V and 4 bases from J, the gap between germline ends came to 11 bases.

J is TRBJ1-2 and V is TRBV3-1 (or the pseudogene TRBV3-2); TRBD1 matches 8 bases. The CDR3 contains 14 residues. J was trimmed by 3 bases and V by 4 bases; bases with no gene match: 4. Germline CDR1 LGHDT, CDR2 YNNKEL (reference sequence). The CDR3 spells CASSPGGGYYGYTF. CDR3 bases: TGTGCCAGCAGCCCAGGGGGCGGATACTATGGCTACACCTTC.

This clone came up a few times. The chain employs TRBV9 and TRBJ2-7; a weak D match, TRBD1 (5 bases). The CDR3 has 13 residues. Germline V lookup: CDR1 SGDLS, CDR2 YYNGEE. V was trimmed by 4 bases and J by 4 bases, leaving 12 bases between them. CDR3 in amino acids: CASSSSPGYEQYF. In DNA form, the CDR3 reads TGTGCCAGCAGCTCCTCCCCAGGGTACGAGCAGTACTTC.

The sample holds many counts of this clone. The chain couples TRBV27 to TRBJ2-5; D possibly corresponds to TRBD2 (6 bases). This CDR3 is 15 amino acids long. V lost 3 bases and J lost 7, with 18 bases in between. Germline lookup yields CDR1 MNHEY and CDR2 SMNVEV (reference sequence). CDR3 amino acids: CASSFLRLVLGTQYF. In nucleotides, the CDR3 is TGTGCCAGCAGTTTCCTACGACTAGTCCTAGGGACCCAGTACTTC.

The J gene is TRBJ1-1, the V gene TRBV3-1 (or the pseudogene TRBV3-2); D is perhaps TRBD1 (6 bases). The germline CDR1 and CDR2 sequences are LGHDT and YNNKEL (reference sequence). Deletions cut 6 bases from V and 8 bases from J, with 10 bases between. The CDR3 runs to 11 residues. The CDR3: CASRQQGEAFF. The CDR3 DNA follows: TGTGCCAGCAGACAACAGGGAGAAGCTTTCTTT.

The chain links TRBV19 to TRBJ1-4, with D perhaps TRBD1 (5 bases). Germline V gives CDR1 LNHDA, CDR2 SQIVND (reference sequence). V gave up 3 bases and J gave up 8 bases, with 7 bases separating them. The CDR3 has 12 residues. Written as DNA, the CDR3 is TGTGCCAGTAGTATTGGGGACGAAAAACTGTTTTTT. This encodes CASSIGDEKLFF.

This chain links TRBV19 with TRBJ1-5; the D gene is possibly TRBD1 (5 bases). V dropped 5 bases and J dropped 0 bases, with 8 bases sitting between them. Germline CDR1 is LNHDA and CDR2 is SQIVND (reference sequence). The CDR3 loop spans 14 amino acids. CDR3 in DNA: TGTGCCAGTAGTGGAACAGGTAGCAATCAGCCCCAGCATTTT. Its translation is CASSGTGSNQPQHF.

The V gene is TRBV18, the J gene TRBJ1-2; possibly TRBD1 for D (6 bases). Looked up from germline, CDR1 is KGHSH and CDR2 is LQKENI. With 3 bases removed from V and 1 base from J, the gap between germline ends came to 6 bases. The CDR3 runs 13 residues. The CDR3 loop reads CASSPGHNYGYTF. Here the CDR3 DNA reads TGTGCCAGCTCACCGGGACATAACTATGGCTACACCTTC.

This clone has only a few counts. The genes are TRBV7-2 and TRBJ1-4, with D unclear. This CDR3 is 14 amino acids long. With 2 bases removed from V and 3 bases from J, the gap between germline ends came to 7 bases. Germline V gene sequence: CDR1 SGHTA, CDR2 FQGNSA. CDR3 in DNA: TGTGCCAGCAGCTTACAGTACTCTAATGAAAAACTGTTTTTT. As protein: CASSLQYSNEKLFF.

The gene calls are TRBV29-1 and TRBJ1-5; a possible D gene is TRBD1 (6 bases). Germline loops: CDR1 SQVTM, CDR2 ANQGSEA. V lost 7 bases, J lost 4 bases, and 14 bases lay in between. This CDR3 comprises 13 residues. In DNA, the CDR3 is TGCAGCGCGAAACAGGGAAGGAATCAGCCCCAGCATTTT. It yields the protein CSAKQGRNQPQHF.

V is TRBV19 and J is TRBJ2-1; 7 positions match TRBD2. The CDR3 runs to 15 residues. Unmatched junction bases numbered 12, after V lost 7 bases and J lost 6 bases. CDR1 and CDR2 from the germline V gene are LNHDA and SQIVND (reference sequence). CDR3 DNA: TGTGCCAGTATGGATAGGGGAGGGCCTTCCAATGAGCAGTTCTTC. This translates into CASMDRGGPSNEQFF. Based on the CDR3 plus reference TRBV19 and TRBJ2-1, the full variable domain is DGGITQSPKYLFRKEGQNVTLSCEQNLNHDAMYWYRQDPGQGLRLIYYSQIVNDFQKGDIAEGYSVSREKKESFPLTVTSAQKNPTAFYLCASMDRGGPSNEQFFGPGTRLTVL.

The chain joins TRBV13 to TRBJ2-2; no clear D. V was cut by 6 bases and J by 6 bases, with 11 bases left in between. This CDR3 contains 13 residues. Per the germline V gene, CDR1 is PRHDT and CDR2 is FYEKMQ (reference sequence). The CDR3: CASRLRPAGELFF. CDR3 in DNA: TGTGCCAGCAGGTTGCGACCGGCCGGGGAGCTGTTTTTT.

This clone was detected a few times. The chain links TRBV28 to TRBJ2-7; D not certain. V lost 4 bases and J lost 2, with 9 bases in between. CDR1 MDHEN and CDR2 SYDVKM come from the germline V gene. CDR3 length: 13 amino acids. CDR3 in amino acids: CASSWNIPYEQYF. CDR3 nucleotide sequence: TGTGCCAGCAGTTGGAACATTCCCTACGAGCAGTACTTC.

The chain joins TRBV6-4 to TRBJ2-7; perhaps D is TRBD1 or TRBD2 (5 bases each). Germline V lookup: CDR1 MRHNA, CDR2 SNTAGT. The CDR3 has 13 residues. The ends were cut back, 6 bases at V and 4 bases at J, with 13 bases in the middle. CDR3 DNA sequence: TGTGCCAGCAGCCGGGACGGAGAATACGAGCAGTACTTC. Its translation is CASSRDGEYEQYF.

This clone was seen a single time. This chain connects TRBV5-1 to TRBJ1-4, with D perhaps TRBD1 (5 bases). Per germline, CDR1 SGHRS and CDR2 YFSETQ. V was trimmed by 4 bases and J by 4 bases, leaving 11 bases between them. CDR3 length: 14 residues. The CDR3, as DNA: TGCGCCAGCAGCCCCGGGGGAGTTAATGAAAAACTGTTTTTT. Translated: CASSPGGVNEKLFF.

The genes are TRBV18 and TRBJ2-1; 9 bases are a match to TRBD2. J lost 5 bases, V lost 1 base, and 3 bases had no gene match. This CDR3 contains 15 residues. Germline values: CDR1 KGHSH, CDR2 LQKENI. The CDR3 reads CASSPRASGNNEQFF. CDR3 coding DNA: TGTGCCAGCTCACCACGGGCTAGCGGGAACAATGAGCAGTTCTTC.

The chain links TRBV18 to TRBJ1-4, with TRBD1 as a possible D gene (6 bases). V lost 2 bases, J lost 3 bases, and 10 bases lay in between. The germline CDR1 and CDR2 sequences are KGHSH and LQKENI. CDR3 length: 15 residues. CDR3: CASSPGTKANEKLFF. The CDR3 DNA is TGTGCCAGCTCACCAGGGACAAAGGCTAATGAAAAACTGTTTTTT.

V gene TRBV27 combines with J gene TRBJ1-2; 9 bases agree with TRBD1. Losses at the gene ends were 0 bases for V and 4 bases for J; bases not matched to a gene: 3. CDR1 MNHEY and CDR2 SMNVEV come from the germline V gene (reference sequence). This CDR3 contains 15 residues. CDR3 in amino acids: CASSLSRGQGYGYTF. The DNA for the CDR3 is TGTGCCAGCAGTTTATCGCGGGGACAGGGCTATGGCTACACCTTC.